The clone carrying this T cell receptor beta chain was seen many times. Antigen specificity is unknown. This sample was taken from a study of T-cell reconstitution after alpha-beta-depleted transplantation in children. Study-level results: Two months or so post-transplant, alpha-beta T cells reportedly derived from several hundred expanded graft clones. Recipient T cells and thymic progenitors that survived gave rise to the high TCRbeta diversity observed at day 60 in some patients. The main origin of T-cell counts and diversity one year after transplant was newly produced T cells.

Library preparation (for TCRbeta) was performed with unique molecular identifiers. Each CDR3 protein gets one entry after TCRdb re-called the PCR reads with MiXCR. Of hundreds of thousands of distinct CDR3 sequences in the sample, approximately 17% were seen once. The CDR3 is made up of 13 amino acids. Per the germline V gene, CDR1 is SGDLS and CDR2 is YYNGEE. The ends were cut back, 7 bases at V and 0 bases at J, with 9 bases in the middle. The starting material was PBMCs, mostly from graft donor cells, obtained 360 days after TCRalphabeta/CD19-depleted stem cell transplant. The chain is built from TRBV9 and TRBJ2-3, with a possible D match to TRBD1 (6 bases). The clonotype comes from a male patient between 2 and 10 years old who had a stem cell transplant for acute lymphoblastic leukemia, so the T cells may come from the graft donor. CDR3 DNA sequence: TGTGCCAGCGGCACAGGGAGCACAGATACGCAGTATTTT. Its translation is CASGTGSTDTQYF.